This entry lists 14 T cell receptor beta chains sequenced from one sample in a study of technical replicates of blood from four donors. Sequencing was performed with immunoSEQ multiplex PCR; in TCRdb, only in-frame clones are kept and a portion is missing. The sample holds approximately 58,000 clones, roughly 86% seen once. Material for sequencing was PBMCs. Source of these receptors: a human donor in good health. Some clones in this sample may be carry-over from other donors' samples.

The V and J genes are TRBV7-3 and TRBJ1-2; the D gene is possibly TRBD1 (6 bases). The CDR3 has 16 residues. V lost 0 bases to trimming and J lost 4 bases, with 15 bases between them. Per the germline V gene, CDR1 is SGHTA and CDR2 is FQGTGA. The CDR3 loop is CASSLTYEGVPYGYTF. Here the CDR3 DNA reads TGTGCCAGCAGCTTAACGTACGAGGGGGTCCCCTATGGCTACACCTTC.

The chain uses TRBV19 and TRBJ2-5, with 7 bases aligning to TRBD2. After removal of 6 bases from V and 4 bases from J, the junction contained 11 bases not matched to a gene. The germline gives CDR1 LNHDA, CDR2 SQIVND (reference sequence). The CDR3 consists of 15 residues. DNA of the CDR3: TGTGCCAGTAGGCCAGCGGGATACCCCCGAGAGACCCAGTACTTC. Protein sequence: CASRPAGYPRETQYF.

The chain uses TRBV6-5 and TRBJ2-7; 9 nucleotides match TRBD1. Germline V gene lookup returns CDR1 MNHEY and CDR2 SVGAGI. This CDR3 has 16 residues. After removal of 0 bases from V and 3 bases from J, the junction contained 6 bases not matched to a gene. CDR3 in DNA: TGTGCCAGCAGTTACTCGGGGACAGGGAGGCACTACGAGCAGTACTTC. Translation gives CASSYSGTGRHYEQYF.

J is TRBJ2-2 and V is TRBV10-3; 9 bases are shared with TRBD2. CDR1 is ENHRY, CDR2 SYGVKD, per germline. This CDR3 contains 16 residues. Unmatched junction bases numbered 13, after V lost 6 bases and J lost 8 bases. In DNA form, the CDR3 reads TGTGCCATCAGCGCAGGGGCTAGCGGGATTCGGGGGGAGCTGTTTTTT. Translated: CAISAGASGIRGELFF.

Comment on this clone: Other DNA sequences in this sample translate to the same CDR3. The chain uses TRBV7-9 and TRBJ1-1; 9 bases are shared with TRBD1. Unmatched junction bases numbered 5, after V lost 5 bases and J lost 4 bases. CDR3 length: 14 residues. CDR1 is SEHNR and CDR2 is FQNEAQ in the germline V gene (reference sequence). This CDR3 reads CASSLGQGSTEAFF. CDR3 DNA: TGTGCCAGCAGCCTGGGACAGGGTAGCACTGAAGCTTTCTTT.

This chain joins TRBV30 and TRBJ1-4; a weak D match, TRBD1 (5 bases). The germline CDR1 and CDR2 sequences are GTSNPN and SVGIG (reference sequence). This CDR3 is 13 amino acids long. V was cut by 3 bases and J by 8 bases, with 13 bases left in between. For the CDR3, the DNA is TGTGCCTGGAGCCCAGGACATTGGGAAAAACTGTTTTTT. This encodes CAWSPGHWEKLFF.

This clone was counted only a few times. V usage is TRBV9 and J usage is TRBJ2-1; 8 nucleotides match TRBD2. With 6 bases clipped from V and 3 bases from J, the junction kept 5 bases outside the gene matches. The V gene's germline CDR1 is SGDLS and CDR2 YYNGEE. There are 14 residues in the CDR3. The CDR3 sequence is CASNPGGDYNEQFF. The CDR3 DNA reads as TGTGCCAGCAACCCGGGGGGGGACTACAATGAGCAGTTCTTC. Full variable domain (remainder filled in from reference TRBV9 and TRBJ2-1): DSGVTQTPKHLITATGQRVTLRCSPRSGDLSVYWYQQSLDQGLQFLIQYYNGEERAKGNILERFSAQQFPDLHSELNLSSLELGDSALYFCASNPGGDYNEQFFGPGTRLTVL.

The chain joins TRBV4-3 to TRBJ1-2; 7 positions agree with TRBD1. With V trimmed by 3 bases and J by 2 bases, 6 bases remained unmatched. The V gene's germline CDR1 is LGHNA and CDR2 YSLEER. CDR3 length equals 15 residues. Written as DNA, the CDR3 is TGCGCCAGCAGCCACCTAACAGGGGTGAACTATGGCTACACCTTC. Amino acids: CASSHLTGVNYGYTF.

In this sample, this clone turned up a few times. V and J are TRBV6-6 and TRBJ2-2; D gene unclear. Germline lookup yields CDR1 MNHNY and CDR2 SVGAGI (reference sequence). The CDR3 loop spans 14 amino acids. Trimming took 2 bases from V and 10 from J, leaving 14 bases between them. CDR3: CASSYAARGTELFF. Written as DNA, the CDR3 is TGTGCCAGCAGTTACGCGGCTAGAGGAACGGAGCTGTTTTTT.

The chain is built from TRBV4-1 and TRBJ1-4; the match to TRBD1 covers 12 bases. Unmatched junction bases numbered 5, after V lost 3 bases and J lost 3 bases. The CDR3 is 17 amino acids. Germline V CDR1 and CDR2: MGHRA, YSYEKL. The CDR3 reads CASSQPGQGASNEKLFF. The CDR3 coding sequence is TGCGCCAGCAGCCAGCCGGGACAGGGGGCTTCTAATGAAAAACTGTTTTTT.

The genes are TRBV5-1 and TRBJ2-5; no definite D call. Between the trimmed V and J ends, which lost 4 bases and 3 bases, there was a span of 19 bases. The germline V gene encodes CDR1 SGHRS and CDR2 YFSETQ. This CDR3 spans 16 amino acids. The CDR3 loop reads CASSVVDPSTKETQYF. In nucleotides, the CDR3 is TGCGCCAGCAGCGTGGTAGACCCCTCTACTAAAGAGACCCAGTACTTC.

V gene TRBV7-9 combines with J gene TRBJ1-2; D unclear. V lost 3 bases to trimming and J lost 2 bases, with 4 bases between them. This CDR3 has 12 residues. The germline V gene encodes CDR1 SEHNR and CDR2 FQNEAQ (reference sequence). CDR3 amino acids: CASSFGNYGYTF. In nucleotides, the CDR3 is TGTGCCAGCAGCTTCGGGAACTATGGCTACACCTTC.

This clone was recorded only once. Mismatch with germline at one junction end may stem from a read error. V gene TRBV6-5 combines with J gene TRBJ2-3; 7 nucleotides line up with TRBD2. The germline V gene has CDR1 MNHEY and CDR2 SVGAGI. The CDR3 covers 15 residues. CDR3 in amino acids: CASSDSSGGADTQYF. The CDR3 nucleotides read TGTGCCAGCAGTGACTCGAGTGGGGGGGCAGATACGCAGTATTTT.

The chain carries TRBV29-1 and TRBJ2-1; 7 nucleotides align to TRBD1. This CDR3 comprises 13 residues. Germline CDR1 is SQVTM and CDR2 is ANQGSEA. V gave up 5 bases and J gave up 6 bases; unmatched junction bases: 7. The CDR3 nucleotides read TGCAGCGTTTCCGACAGGGCTCCCAATGAGCAGTTCTTC. Translated, it gives CSVSDRAPNEQFF.